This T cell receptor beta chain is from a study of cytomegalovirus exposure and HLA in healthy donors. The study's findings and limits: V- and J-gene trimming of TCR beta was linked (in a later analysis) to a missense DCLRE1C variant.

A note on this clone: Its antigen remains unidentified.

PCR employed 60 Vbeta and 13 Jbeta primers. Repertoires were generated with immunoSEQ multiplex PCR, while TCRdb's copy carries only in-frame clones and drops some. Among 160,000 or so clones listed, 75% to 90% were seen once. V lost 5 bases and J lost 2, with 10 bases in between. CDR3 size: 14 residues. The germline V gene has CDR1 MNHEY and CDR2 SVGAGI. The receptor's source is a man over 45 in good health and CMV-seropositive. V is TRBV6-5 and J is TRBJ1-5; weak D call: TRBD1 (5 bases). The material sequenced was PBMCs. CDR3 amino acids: CASSPMGRNQPQHF. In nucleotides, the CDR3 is TGTGCCAGCAGTCCCATGGGGCGCAATCAGCCCCAGCATTTT.